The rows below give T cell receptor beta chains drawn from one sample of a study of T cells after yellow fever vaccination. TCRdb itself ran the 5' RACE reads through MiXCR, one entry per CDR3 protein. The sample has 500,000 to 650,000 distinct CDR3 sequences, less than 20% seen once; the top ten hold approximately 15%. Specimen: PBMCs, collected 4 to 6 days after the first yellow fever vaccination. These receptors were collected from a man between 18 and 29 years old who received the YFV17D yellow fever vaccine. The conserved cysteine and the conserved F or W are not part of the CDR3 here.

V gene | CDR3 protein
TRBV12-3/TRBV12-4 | ASSFPGQETSRAEAF
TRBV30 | ARTKGPRGTNVLT
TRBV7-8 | ASSITGAYTEAF
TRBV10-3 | AISGGLQETQY
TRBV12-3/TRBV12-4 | ASSTGAFSHTQY
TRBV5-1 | ASSLTGPTGELF
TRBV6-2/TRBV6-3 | ASSSGGTLVYNEQF
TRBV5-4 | ASSLAGTGPYEQY
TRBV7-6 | ASSFVMSGGNTGELF
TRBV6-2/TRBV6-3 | ASRTLPGQGGEKLF
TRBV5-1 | ASSLKSASPYNEQF
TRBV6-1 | ASSTTSGGEETQY
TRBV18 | ASSPSWETQETQY
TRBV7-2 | ASSLRGLAGTDTQY
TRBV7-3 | ASSLYRNTEAF
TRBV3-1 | ASSQSFGGDEQF
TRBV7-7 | ASRPDRVGTDTQY
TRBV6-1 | TTTGNTDDQPQH
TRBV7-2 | ASSLGSPGTKNIQY
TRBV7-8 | ASSLVDYQPQH
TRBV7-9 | ASSPSGGNIQY
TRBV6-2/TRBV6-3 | ASRRQGGNEQF
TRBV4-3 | ASSQDLRGGLETQY
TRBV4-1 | ASSLPHPRGGLYGYT
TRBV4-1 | ASSQDVPWEGSNQPQH
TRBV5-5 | ASSFPPEANEKLF
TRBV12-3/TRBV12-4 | ASSTTQGVNQPQH